A selection of T cell receptor beta chains follows, all from one sample in a study of cytomegalovirus exposure and HLA in healthy donors. The protocol was immunoSEQ multiplex PCR, while the TCRdb copy is restricted to in-frame clones and leaves out a portion. The table lists over 200,000 clones, approximately 80% of them singletons. Sequencing was carried out using PBMCs. The receptors were sampled from a male donor in good health and CMV-seronegative. Both conserved end residues are part of each CDR3. A D gene is named only where the DNA matches it firmly. A row's size may be missing; if present it is once, few, many or a size class.

cdr3_length,d_call,j_call,clone_size,v_call,cdr3_aa,cdr3_nt
14,TRBD1,TRBJ1-2,-,TRBV28,CASRQTGTGEGYTF,TGTGCCAGCAGACAAACCGGGACAGGGGAAGGCTACACCTTC
14,-,TRBJ1-2,-,TRBV29-1,CSVDQREGNYGYTF,TGCAGCGTTGATCAGCGGGAGGGAAACTATGGCTACACCTTC
13,-,TRBJ2-7,-,TRBV10-3,CAITDSYLYEQYF,TGTGCCATCACGGACAGCTATCTCTACGAGCAGTACTTC
15,-,TRBJ1-2,once,TRBV4-1,CASSRDVTTPYGYTF,TGCGCCAGCAGCCGAGACGTTACAACCCCCTATGGCTACACCTTC
15,-,TRBJ1-4,-,TRBV2,CASRLAGAPNEKLFF,TGTGCCAGCAGGCTCGCGGGGGCCCCTAATGAAAAACTGTTTTTT
12,-,TRBJ2-7,-,TRBV2,CASKPSVYEQYF,TGTGCCAGCAAACCTAGCGTCTACGAGCAGTACTTC
14,TRBD1,TRBJ1-1,few,TRBV9,CASSGTGGNTEAFF,TGTGCCAGCAGCGGGACAGGGGGGAACACTGAAGCTTTCTTT
14,-,TRBJ1-3,-,TRBV15,CATSPGSSGNTIYF,TGTGCCACCAGTCCCGGGAGCTCTGGAAACACCATATATTTT
17,TRBD1,TRBJ1-5,-,TRBV19,CASIMTGTSNGLQPQHF,TGTGCCAGTATTATGACAGGGACCTCGAATGGTTTGCAGCCCCAGCATTTT
13,-,TRBJ1-2,-,TRBV10-1,CASSDRGNYGYTF,TGCGCCAGCAGTGATCGGGGTAACTATGGCTACACCTTC
14,-,TRBJ1-5,-,TRBV30,CAWSLGGGNQPQHF,TGTGCCTGGAGTTTAGGGGGGGGCAATCAGCCCCAGCATTTT
17,TRBD1,TRBJ1-5,-,TRBV7-9,CASSYGQGAPSNQPQHF,TGTGCCAGCAGCTACGGACAGGGGGCCCCTAGCAATCAGCCCCAGCATTTT
11,TRBD2,TRBJ2-1,-,TRBV6-6,CATGGGDEQFF,TGTGCCACCGGGGGGGGAGATGAGCAGTTCTTC
15,-,TRBJ2-1,-,TRBV27,CASSLSNGPYNEQFF,TGTGCCAGCAGTTTATCGAACGGTCCCTACAATGAGCAGTTCTTC
15,-,TRBJ2-7,-,TRBV7-9,CASSLLGVSSYEQYF,TGTGCCAGCAGCTTATTAGGGGTTAGCTCCTACGAGCAGTACTTC
15,-,TRBJ1-1,-,TRBV9,CASSVGPVGRTEAFF,TGTGCCAGCAGCGTAGGGCCGGTGGGGCGCACTGAAGCTTTCTTT
15,-,TRBJ2-7,-,TRBV6-1,CASSESGTGAYEQYF,TGTGCCAGCAGTGAAAGCGGGACAGGAGCATACGAGCAGTACTTC
13,TRBD1,TRBJ1-2,-,TRBV29-1,CSVSGQGRYGYTF,TGCAGCGTATCCGGACAGGGGCGCTATGGCTACACCTTC
13,TRBD2,TRBJ2-7,-,TRBV6-1,CASRGAGAYEQYF,TGTGCCAGCAGAGGAGCGGGGGCCTACGAGCAGTACTTC
20,TRBD2,TRBJ2-4,-,TRBV30,CAWSVSLRTSGTTAKNIQYF,TGTGCCTGGAGTGTTAGTTTGAGGACTAGCGGGACTACAGCCAAAAACATTCAGTACTTC
15,TRBD2,TRBJ2-7,-,TRBV7-9,CASSSASGRVHEQYF,TGTGCCAGCAGCTCCGCTAGCGGGAGGGTCCACGAGCAGTACTTC
16,-,TRBJ1-2,-,TRBV5-4,CASSLAQDGGPYGYTF,TGTGCCAGCAGCTTGGCTCAGGACGGGGGGCCATACGGCTACACCTTC
15,TRBD2,TRBJ2-1,-,TRBV5-1,CASSFPSGVYNEQFF,TGCGCCAGCAGCTTCCCTAGCGGGGTCTACAATGAGCAGTTCTTC
15,-,TRBJ1-1,few,TRBV10-3,CAISEVKGGRPEAFF,TGTGCCATCAGTGAGGTGAAAGGGGGTAGGCCTGAAGCTTTCTTT
15,TRBD2,TRBJ2-3,-,TRBV14,CASSQDIASGSAQYF,TGTGCCAGCAGCCAAGATATTGCTAGCGGGAGTGCGCAGTATTTT
16,TRBD1,TRBJ2-6,-,TRBV18,CASSPDRLSGANVLTF,TGTGCCAGCTCACCGGACAGGCTCTCTGGGGCCAACGTCCTGACTTTC
12,-,TRBJ2-1,-,TRBV9,CASSPRFNEQFF,TGTGCCAGCAGCCCCCGGTTCAATGAGCAGTTCTTC
15,-,TRBJ1-2,-,TRBV7-3,CASSPRATGDYGYTF,TGTGCCAGCAGCCCTAGGGCGACAGGAGACTATGGCTACACCTTC